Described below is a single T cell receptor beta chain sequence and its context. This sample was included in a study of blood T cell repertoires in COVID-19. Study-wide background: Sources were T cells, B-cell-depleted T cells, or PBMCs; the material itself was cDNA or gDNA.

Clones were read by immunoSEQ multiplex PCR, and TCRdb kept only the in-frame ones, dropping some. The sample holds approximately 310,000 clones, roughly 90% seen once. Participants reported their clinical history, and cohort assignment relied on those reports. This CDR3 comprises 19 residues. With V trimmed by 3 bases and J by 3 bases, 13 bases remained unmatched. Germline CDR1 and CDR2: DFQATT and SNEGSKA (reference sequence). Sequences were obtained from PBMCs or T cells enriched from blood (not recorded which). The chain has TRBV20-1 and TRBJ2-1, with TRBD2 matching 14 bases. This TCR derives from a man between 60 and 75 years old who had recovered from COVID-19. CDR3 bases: TGCAGTGCTAGTTTTAGACTAGCGGGAGGGCTGTTTTTCTACAATGAGCAGTTCTTC. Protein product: CSASFRLAGGLFFYNEQFF.